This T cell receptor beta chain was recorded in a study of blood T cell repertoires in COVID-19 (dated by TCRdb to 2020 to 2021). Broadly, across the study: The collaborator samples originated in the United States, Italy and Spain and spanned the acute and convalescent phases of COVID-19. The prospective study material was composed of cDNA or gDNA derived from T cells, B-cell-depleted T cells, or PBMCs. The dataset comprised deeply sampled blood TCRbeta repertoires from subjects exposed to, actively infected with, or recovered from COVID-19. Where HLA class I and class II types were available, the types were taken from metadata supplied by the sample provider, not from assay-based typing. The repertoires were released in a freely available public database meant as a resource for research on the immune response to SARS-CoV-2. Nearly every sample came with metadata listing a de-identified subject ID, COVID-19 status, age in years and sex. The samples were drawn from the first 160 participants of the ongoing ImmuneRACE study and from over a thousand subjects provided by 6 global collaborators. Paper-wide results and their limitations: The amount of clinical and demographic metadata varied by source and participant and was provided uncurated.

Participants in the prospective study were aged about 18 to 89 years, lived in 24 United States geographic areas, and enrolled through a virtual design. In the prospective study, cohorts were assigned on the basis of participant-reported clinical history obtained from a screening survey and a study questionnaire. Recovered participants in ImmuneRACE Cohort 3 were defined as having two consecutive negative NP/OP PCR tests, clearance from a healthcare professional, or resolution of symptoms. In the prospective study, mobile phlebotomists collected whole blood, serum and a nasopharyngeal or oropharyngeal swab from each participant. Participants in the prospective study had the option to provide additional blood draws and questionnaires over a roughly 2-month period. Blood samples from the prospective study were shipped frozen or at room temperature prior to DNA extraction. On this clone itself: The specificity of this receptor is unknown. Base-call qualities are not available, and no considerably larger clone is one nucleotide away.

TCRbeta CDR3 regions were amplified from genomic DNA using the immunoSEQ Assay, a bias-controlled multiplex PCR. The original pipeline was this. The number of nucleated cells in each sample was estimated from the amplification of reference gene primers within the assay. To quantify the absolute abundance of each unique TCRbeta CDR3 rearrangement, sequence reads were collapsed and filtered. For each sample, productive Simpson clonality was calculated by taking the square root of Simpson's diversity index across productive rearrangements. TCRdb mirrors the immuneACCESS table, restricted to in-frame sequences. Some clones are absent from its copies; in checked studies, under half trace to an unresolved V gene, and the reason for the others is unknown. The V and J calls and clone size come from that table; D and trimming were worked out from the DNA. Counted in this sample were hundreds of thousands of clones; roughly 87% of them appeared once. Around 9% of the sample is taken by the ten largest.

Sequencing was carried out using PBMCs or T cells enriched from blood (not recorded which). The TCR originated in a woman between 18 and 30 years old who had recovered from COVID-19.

The CDR3 region reads CASSHRRGNAGELFF. The nucleotide sequence reads TGTGCCAGCAGCCATCGGCGGGGAAATGCCGGGGAGCTGTTTTTT. The chain was built from TRBV3-1 (or the pseudogene TRBV3-2) and TRBJ2-2; a weak D assignment points to TRBD2 (6 bases agree). Via the germline V gene (reference sequence), CDR1 is LGHDT and CDR2 YNNKEL. The CDR3 has 15 amino acids, counting the end cysteine and phenylalanine. The entry retains the CDR3 DNA only, 45 bases that are in frame from base 1. The junction carries 14 bases between V and J, which are trimmed by 3 bases and 6 bases respectively.